These 12 T cell receptor beta chains came from one sample sequenced in a study of blood T cell repertoires in COVID-19. The protocol was immunoSEQ multiplex PCR, while the TCRdb copy is restricted to in-frame clones and leaves out a portion. Of about 270,000 clones listed, roughly 88% are singletons. Sequenced material: PBMCs or T cells enriched from blood (not recorded which). These receptors were taken from a woman in her thirties who had recovered from COVID-19.

This clone showed up just once. V and J are TRBV19 and TRBJ2-3; 10 bases are a match to TRBD1. With V trimmed by 5 bases and J by 4 bases, 3 bases remained unmatched. This CDR3 comprises 14 residues. The germline CDR1 and CDR2 sequences are LNHDA and SQIVND (reference sequence). The CDR3 DNA follows: TGTGCCAGTAGTTGGACAGGGGGGGCAGATACGCAGTATTTT. Amino acid sequence: CASSWTGGADTQYF.

The V and J genes are TRBV7-6 and TRBJ2-5; D possibly corresponds to TRBD2 (6 bases). The length of the CDR3 is 16 residues. Trimming removed 0 bases at V and 2 bases at J, with 13 bases between. The germline V gene has CDR1 SGHVS and CDR2 FNYEAQ. The CDR3 loop reads CASSLATSLTQETQYF. The CDR3 DNA is TGTGCCAGCAGCTTAGCAACTAGCCTAACGCAAGAGACCCAGTACTTC. The complete variable domain, with remaining parts taken from reference TRBV7-6 and TRBJ2-5, reads GAGVSQSPRYKVTKRGQDVALRCDPISGHVSLYWYRQALGQGPEFLTYFNYEAQQDKSGLPNDRFSAERPEGSISTLTIQRTEQRDSAMYRCASSLATSLTQETQYFGPGTRLLVL.

The chain is built from TRBV27 and TRBJ2-7; TRBD2 agrees at 7 bases. Trimming at V came to 6 bases and at J to 2 bases, leaving 7 bases not matched to a gene. The CDR3 spans 14 residues. From germline, CDR1 is MNHEY and CDR2 SMNVEV (reference sequence). The CDR3 loop is CASRWGGEAYEQYF. The CDR3 region has the DNA TGTGCCAGCAGGTGGGGAGGGGAAGCCTACGAGCAGTACTTC.

The chain carries TRBV7-2 and TRBJ2-1; 10 bases match TRBD1. The CDR3 runs to 15 residues. V lost 0 bases and J lost 8; bases outside the gene matches: 4. Germline CDR1 reads SGHTA; CDR2 reads FQGNSA. CDR3 nucleotide sequence: TGTGCCAGCAGCTTAGCCGGGACAGGGGTTTATGAGCAGTTCTTC. It encodes CASSLAGTGVYEQFF.

This rearrangement joins TRBV9 to TRBJ2-3; 9 positions agree with TRBD1. The CDR3 length is 15 residues. The V segment lost 9 bases and the J segment 4 bases; nucleotides outside the gene matches: 12. CDR1 SGDLS and CDR2 YYNGEE come from the germline V gene. In nucleotides, the CDR3 is TGTGCCACCAACCCTTCCGGGACAGGGTCAGATACGCAGTATTTT. Its protein product is CATNPSGTGSDTQYF.

The CDR3 DNA sequence: TGCGCCAGCAGTGACGGGCAGGGGGCCTCTGAAGCTTTCTTT. Its protein is CASSDGQGASEAFF. V usage is TRBV10-1 and J usage is TRBJ1-1, with 8 bases fitting TRBD1. The germline gives CDR1 WNHNN, CDR2 SYGVQD (reference sequence). With V trimmed by 3 bases and J by 6 bases, 6 bases remained unmatched. CDR3 length equals 14 residues.

The V gene is TRBV24-1, the J gene TRBJ1-2, with 7 positions matching TRBD1. The CDR3 covers 14 residues. Germline V CDR1 and CDR2: KGHDR, SFDVKD. V was clipped by 4 bases and J by 4 bases; unmatched bases: 5. Written as DNA, the CDR3 is TGTGCCACCAGTGAGCGGGACAGCCCCTATGGCTACACCTTC. It encodes CATSERDSPYGYTF.

The genes are TRBV10-3 and TRBJ2-1; TRBD2 matches at 13 bases. The length of the CDR3 is 20 residues. Germline loops: CDR1 ENHRY, CDR2 SYGVKD. With 0 bases clipped from V and 1 base from J, the junction kept 9 bases outside the gene matches. This chain's CDR3 is CAISESGLAGSSSSYNEQFF. The DNA for the CDR3 is TGTGCCATCAGTGAGTCGGGACTAGCGGGGTCAAGCTCTTCCTACAATGAGCAGTTCTTC.

V gene TRBV27 combines with J gene TRBJ2-7, with TRBD1 identical over 9 bases. This CDR3 contains 15 residues. Germline V gives CDR1 MNHEY, CDR2 SMNVEV (reference sequence). The trim removed 5 bases at V and 3 bases at J, leaving 8 bases unmatched. CDR3 DNA sequence: TGTGCCAGCAGTCCAGCCGGGACAGGGCTCTACGAGCAGTACTTC. Its translation: CASSPAGTGLYEQYF.

This chain joins TRBV5-1 and TRBJ1-2; D gene ambiguous. The germline CDR1 and CDR2 sequences are SGHRS and YFSETQ. This CDR3 has 14 residues. The V end lost 2 bases, the J end lost 6 bases, and 14 bases lay between the germline ends. The CDR3 DNA is TGCGCCAGCAGCTTTCGGTCAACTCCGGATGGCTACACCTTC. Translated, it gives CASSFRSTPDGYTF.

The gene calls are TRBV6-4 and TRBJ2-1; TRBD2 agrees at 12 bases. Per germline, CDR1 MRHNA and CDR2 SNTAGT. J lost 7 bases, V lost 3 bases, and 1 base had no gene match. The CDR3 totals 14 residues. The CDR3 spells CASSEGTSGNEQFF. The CDR3 DNA follows: TGTGCCAGCAGTGAAGGGACTAGCGGGAATGAGCAGTTCTTC.

The chain employs TRBV24-1 and TRBJ1-1, with 10 bases matching TRBD1. V lost 3 bases, J lost 2 bases, and 5 bases stayed unmatched. This CDR3 is 16 amino acids long. CDR1 and CDR2 from the germline V gene are KGHDR and SFDVKD. The CDR3 DNA sequence: TGTGCCACCAGTGATCCGCGGGACAGGGGTAACACTGAAGCTTTCTTT. It is translated as CATSDPRDRGNTEAFF.